Below, 5 T cell receptor beta chains from the same sample are listed, as sequenced in a study of blood T cells in healthy people across ages. Together with a sample-barcoded 5' primer, a J-beta primer mix was included in a second PCR lasting about 6 to 11 cycles. One entry per CDR3 protein results from TCRdb running MiXCR on the 5' RACE reads. The sample includes about 680,000 distinct CDR3 sequences, more than 40% of them seen just once. Input material: blood. The source of these receptors is a woman aged 55-70 years in good health.

The chain uses TRBV4-2 and TRBJ1-2, with a weak D call TRBD1 (5 bases). V dropped 5 bases and J dropped 0 bases, with 13 bases sitting between them. Germline values: CDR1 LGHNA, CDR2 YNFKEQ. The CDR3 sequence is 15 residues long. CDR3 residues: CASSKTGTSNYGYTF. The CDR3 bases are TGTGCCAGCAGCAAGACGGGGACCTCTAACTATGGCTACACCTTC.

This clonotype appeared many times. CDR3 nucleotide sequence: TGCGCCAGCAGCCCTGGACACCCCATGAATGAGCAGTTCTTC. It yields the protein CASSPGHPMNEQFF. The chain employs TRBV4-3 and TRBJ2-1; TRBD1 is a possible D gene (5 bases). The V gene lost 4 bases and the J gene lost 7 bases, with 14 bases spanning the gap. Looked up from germline, CDR1 is LGHNA and CDR2 is YSLEER. This CDR3 spans 14 amino acids.

The chain uses TRBV6-5 and TRBJ2-1, with 8 bases matching TRBD2. Per germline, CDR1 MNHEY and CDR2 SVGAGI. The CDR3 consists of 16 residues. With 2 bases clipped from V and 9 bases from J, the junction kept 12 bases outside the gene matches. As DNA, the CDR3 is TGTGCCAGCAGTTACACTAGCGGACCCCGGCCGGGTGAGCAGTTCTTC. Its translation: CASSYTSGPRPGEQFF.

This clonotype was detected a few times. The V gene is TRBV15, the J gene TRBJ2-1; the D is unclear. Germline V lookup: CDR1 LNHNV, CDR2 YYDKDF (reference sequence). V was trimmed by 0 bases and J by 1 base, leaving 16 bases between them. The CDR3 covers 18 residues. CDR3 protein: CATSRESQLLGSYNEQFF. The CDR3, as DNA: TGTGCCACCAGCAGAGAGTCCCAATTGTTAGGTTCCTACAATGAGCAGTTCTTC.

Details on this clonotype: An end of the junction differs from the germline gene, which may be a read error. The rearrangement uses TRBV29-1 and TRBJ1-1; unclear D gene. The CDR3 spans 13 residues. CDR1 SQVTM and CDR2 ANQGSEA come from the germline V gene. In DNA form, the CDR3 reads TGCAGCGCCGAAGGGCAGATGAACGCTGAAGCTTTCTTT. It codes for CSAEGQMNAEAFF.